What follows are 6 T cell receptor beta chains derived from one specimen sequenced in a study of regulatory T cells in long-lasting Graves disease. Combining iRepertoire HTBI primers with Arm-PCR of CDR3 regions, the authors built TCR beta libraries. Via MiXCR, TCRdb re-called the multiplex PCR reads, giving one row per CDR3 protein. The sample has approximately 440,000 distinct CDR3 sequences, 15% to 20% seen once. Time point indicated: newly diagnosed GD, antithyroid drugs for less than 3 months. From RNA extracted from PBMCs, the TCR library was made. These data also formed part of another study, on T cells in Graves' hyperthyroidism and ophthalmopathy.

This specimen consisted of peripheral blood mononuclear cells (PBMCs), obtained at new diagnosis, from a patient treated with antithyroid drugs. These receptor sequences come from a middle-aged man with Graves disease.

V is TRBV28 and J is TRBJ2-1; D may be TRBD2 (6 bases). This CDR3 spans 14 amino acids. Per germline, CDR1 MDHEN and CDR2 SYDVKM. Trimming took off 8 bases at V and 3 bases at J, with 14 bases between the two ends. CDR3 nucleotide sequence: TGTGCCAGCTTTAGCGGCTGGGACTACAATGAGCAGTTCTTC. It is translated as CASFSGWDYNEQFF.

This clonotype was counted ten times or more. The rearrangement uses TRBV3-1 and TRBJ1-1, with D maybe TRBD1 (6 bases). Germline V gives CDR1 LGHDT, CDR2 YNNKEL (reference sequence). Trimming removed 1 base at V and 0 bases at J, with 6 bases between. The CDR3 is made up of 14 amino acids. The CDR3 DNA reads TGTGCCAGCAGCCAAGGGGACATGAACACTGAAGCTTTCTTT. As protein: CASSQGDMNTEAFF.

This clonotype was seen repeatedly, ten times or more. The genes are TRBV20-1 and TRBJ2-7; the match to TRBD1 covers 7 bases. V shed 3 bases and J 2 bases; nucleotides not matched to a gene: 4. This CDR3 comprises 13 residues. Germline V gene sequence: CDR1 DFQATT, CDR2 SNEGSKA (reference sequence). DNA of the CDR3: TGCAGTGCTAGCCGGGACAGAGCCTACGAGCAGTACTTC. Translating it yields CSASRDRAYEQYF.

About this clonotype: A clone one base away is much larger, so this may be a read error. The V and J genes are TRBV5-1 and TRBJ2-5; D is uncertain. There are 14 residues in the CDR3. Germline CDR1 reads SGHRS; CDR2 reads YFSETQ. This CDR3 is CASGLVAGKETQYF. The CDR3, as DNA: TGCGCCAGCGGCTTGGTTGCAGGCAAAGAGACCCAGTACTTC. Together with reference TRBV5-1 and TRBJ2-5, the CDR3 gives the full variable domain: KAGVTQTPRYLIKTRGQQVTLSCSPISGHRSVSWYQQTPGQGLQFLFEYFSETQRNKGNFPGRFSGRQFSNSRSEMNVSTLELGDSALYLCASGLVAGKETQYFGPGTRLLVL.

V gene TRBV12-3 or TRBV12-4 combines with J gene TRBJ2-7; 9 nucleotides line up with TRBD1. The J segment lost 3 bases and the V segment lost 6 bases, leaving 9 bases of the junction unmatched. There are 15 residues in the CDR3. CDR3: CASSQGQGPNYEQYF. The DNA of the CDR3 is TGTGCCAGCAGCCAAGGACAGGGGCCTAACTACGAGCAGTACTTC.

The chain joins TRBV12-3 or TRBV12-4 to TRBJ2-4, with D perhaps being TRBD1 or TRBD2 (5 bases each). The CDR3 length is 17 residues. Deletions cut 5 bases from V and 2 bases from J, with 19 bases between. CDR3 nucleotide sequence: TGTGCCAGCAGTCCCGGTGGAGGCCCGGGGCCCAAAAACATTCAGTACTTC. Its translation: CASSPGGGPGPKNIQYF.